This TCR beta chain was captured in a study of cytomegalovirus exposure and HLA in healthy donors. Whole-study results and caveats: TCR beta chains associated with HLA were, in a later analysis, more clonally expanded than equally common others. Later on, a genetic analysis was performed. It linked a missense variant in DCLRE1C with V- and J-gene trimming of TCR beta. The study labeled approximately 150 TCR beta chains cytomegalovirus-associated. A later analysis linked around 15,000 TCR beta sequences to HLA alleles at 0.05 false discovery rate.

PCR was performed using 60 Vbeta and 13 Jbeta primers. Method: immunoSEQ multiplex PCR; TCRdb's copy keeps in-frame clones and lacks some. The sample lists roughly 200,000 clones; roughly 85% were seen once. Comments on this clone: The antigen is not known.

V was shortened by 0 bases and J by 3 bases, with 18 bases between the two germline ends. The CDR3 loop spans 17 amino acids. Sequences were obtained from PBMCs. The rearrangement uses TRBV23-1 and TRBJ2-7; D is undetermined. TRBV23-1 is given ORF status, its function remaining uncertain. This sequence originates from a young woman in good health and CMV-seropositive. The CDR3 protein is CASSQSQREAVHYEQYF. The CDR3 bases are TGCGCCAGCAGTCAATCGCAGCGAGAGGCCGTACACTACGAGCAGTACTTC.